The following is a T cell receptor beta chain sequence with its context. Its binding antigen is unknown. Base quality data are lacking; no much larger clone is found one base away. The data were obtained in a study of identifying expanded T cells in peripheral blood (dated by TCRdb to the late 2010s). At the level of the whole study: Technical replicates were generated by sequencing separate aliquots of the same genomic DNA pool, with four replicates compared pairwise. Overall study results and their limits: Between technical replicates the binomial model flagged approximately 1.3 differentially abundant clones, whereas over about 2 weeks the binomial model flagged about 15 and over about four weeks around 18. Across all healthy-donor time intervals, the beta-binomial model significantly cut both the number of clones called differentially abundant and the false-positive rate. Across all healthy donors, variance in clone template counts between approximately 2-week samples was found to increase significantly with total template count. The authors expected that biological variance in healthy repertoires might rise further over much longer intervals, such as months to years.

During the collection period, no immune events, such as infections, were documented for the healthy donors. To calibrate time-dependent variance in a beta-binomial model of T-cell clone differential abundance, blood repertoires from healthy donors were used as a training cohort. There were roughly 10 healthy donors in the training cohort, of whom 3 were female and 7 were male. On average the donors were about 40 years old, and their ages spanned roughly 29 to 70 years. Whole blood from each healthy donor was obtained from a commercial supplier and was collected at three time points around 2 weeks apart. For immunosequencing, genomic DNA was extracted from whole blood that had not been sorted. The germline V gene specifies SGHVS as CDR1 and FQNEAQ as CDR2. Spanning cysteine to phenylalanine, the CDR3 consists of 13 amino acids. Left in the record is the CDR3 DNA by itself, 39 bases read in frame from the first base. Trimming removed 2 bases from V and 6 bases from J, leaving 10 bases between the germline ends.

TCRbeta CDR3 regions were profiled with the immunoSEQ Assay using bias-controlled multiplex PCR amplification of genomic DNA. On the study's bioinformatics: To quantify the absolute abundance of each unique TCRbeta CDR3 region, the sequences were collapsed and filtered. Differential abundance was assessed using a binomial (Fisher-equivalent) model and a beta-binomial model in which time-dependent variance fitted from healthy donors was added. Clones with fewer than 5 combined templates were removed, and differential abundance was called for clones with a Benjamini-Hochberg FDR below 0.01. In the beta-binomial model, variance was expressed as a function of the total template count across the two samples, in the form v = (b*log(k)+a)^2. TCRdb obtained this table from immuneACCESS and retained in-frame rearrangements with V and J assigned. These tables miss some clones; where compared with another copy, unresolved V genes account for less than half of the shortfall, and the remainder is unexplained. Clone size and V and J calls were adopted from that table, with D and trimming inferred from the DNA. The sample table records approximately 58,000 clones; under 85% of these occur just once. Around a sixth of the sample rests with the top ten.

Sequencing input: blood. The TCR was taken from a person aged 18 to 75 in good health. The V and J segments used are TRBV7-8 and TRBJ1-1, and the D gene may be TRBD1, 6 bases matching. CDR3 protein: CASSLRGRPEAFF. The DNA is TGTGCCAGCAGCTTACGGGGGCGGCCTGAAGCTTTCTTT.